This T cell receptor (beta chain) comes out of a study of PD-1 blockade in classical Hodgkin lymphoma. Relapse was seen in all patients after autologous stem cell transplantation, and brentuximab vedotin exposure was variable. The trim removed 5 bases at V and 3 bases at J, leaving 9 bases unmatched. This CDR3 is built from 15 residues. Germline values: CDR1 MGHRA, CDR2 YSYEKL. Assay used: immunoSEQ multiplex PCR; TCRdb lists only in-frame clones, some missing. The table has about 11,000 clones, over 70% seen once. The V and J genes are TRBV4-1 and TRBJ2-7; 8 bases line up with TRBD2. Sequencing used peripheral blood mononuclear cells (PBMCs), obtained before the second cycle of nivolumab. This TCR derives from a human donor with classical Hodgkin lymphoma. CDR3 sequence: CASSALTGRGYEQYF. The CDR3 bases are TGCGCCAGCAGCGCACTGACCGGGAGGGGCTACGAGCAGTACTTC.